The following is a T cell receptor (beta chain) sequence with its context. This record comes from a study of blood T cell repertoires in COVID-19. As for the study in general: Both acute and convalescent COVID-19 samples were obtained from the United States, Italy and Spain. Sample material is recorded as cDNA or gDNA derived from T cells, B-cell-depleted T cells, or PBMCs.

CDR1 and CDR2 (germline): SEHNR, FQNEAQ (reference sequence). CDR3 length equals 18 residues. Losses at the gene ends were 5 bases for V and 0 bases for J; bases not matched to a gene: 13. Using immunoSEQ multiplex PCR, the repertoire was profiled, and TCRdb retains in-frame clones only, with some absent. The sample includes 200,000 to 250,000 clones, roughly 88% of them seen just once. The sequence came from a man between 45 and 60 years old with active or convalescent COVID-19. Sample: peripheral blood. The chain joins TRBV7-9 to TRBJ1-1, with 9 bases fitting TRBD1. The CDR3 DNA sequence: TGTGCCAGCAGCGAGAGGGACAGGGTTGGAAGAATGAACACTGAAGCTTTCTTT. It yields the protein CASSERDRVGRMNTEAFF.